Described below is a single T cell receptor (beta chain) sequence and its context. The sample originates from a study of blood T cell repertoires in COVID-19. The overall study: The analysed material was cDNA or gDNA that came from T cells, B-cell-depleted T cells, or PBMCs.

Participants were aged about 18 to 100 years from about two dozen US areas. This CDR3 region has 15 residues. Trimming took 4 bases from V and 5 from J, leaving 15 bases between them. The germline gives CDR1 SNHLY, CDR2 FYNNEI. Here immunoSEQ multiplex PCR was the method, and the copy in TCRdb shows in-frame clones only, minus some. The sample carries more than 350,000 clones, roughly 90% recorded once. The source of this sequence is a woman under 30 who had been exposed to COVID-19. Sequenced material: PBMCs or T cells enriched from blood (not recorded which). This chain uses TRBV2 with TRBJ2-1; D remains ambiguous. CDR3 DNA sequence: TGTGCCAGCAGTGTTGGTCAGGTAGGCCACAATGAGCAGTTCTTC. As protein: CASSVGQVGHNEQFF.